This TCR beta chain was recorded in a study of technical replicates of blood from a few donors. Repertoires were generated with immunoSEQ multiplex PCR, while TCRdb's copy carries only in-frame clones and drops some. The data show approximately 51,000 clones, with 93% seen just once and 4.2% held by the top ten. Germline V gene sequence: CDR1 MNHEY, CDR2 SVGAGI. The length of the CDR3 is 14 residues. With 6 bases removed from V and 1 base from J, the gap between germline ends came to 9 bases. This receptor was identified in a human donor in good health. Some clones in this sample may be carry-over from other donors' samples. Specimen: PBMCs. The chain recombines TRBV6-5 with TRBJ2-2; a weak D match, TRBD2 (6 bases). CDR3 sequence reads: CASRLTRNTGELFF. The CDR3 DNA sequence: TGTGCCAGCAGGCTGACTAGGAACACCGGGGAGCTGTTTTTT.